The sequence of this T cell receptor beta chain was determined in a study of blood T cell repertoires in COVID-19. Study details: The study drew acute and convalescent COVID-19 samples from the United States, Italy and Spain. T cells, B-cell-depleted T cells, or PBMCs provided the cDNA or gDNA that served as material.

In the original workflow: Amplification with reference gene primers provided the estimates of nucleated cell counts. TCRdb's copy holds only in-frame clones and misses some; the assay was immunoSEQ multiplex PCR. That table is the source of V, J and clone size, and D and trimming were worked out from the DNA. Here the sample spans approximately 280,000 clones, approximately 91% being singletons. Germline CDR1 and CDR2: SGHVS and FNYEAQ. This CDR3 is built from 15 residues. V shed 5 bases, J shed 5 bases, and the junction held 8 bases outside the gene matches. Specimen: peripheral blood. The rearrangement links TRBV7-6 to TRBJ2-7, with 11 positions matching TRBD1. The TCR comes from a woman aged 55-75 years with acute or convalescent COVID-19. The CDR3 protein is CASSLPGQGAHEQYF. The CDR3 bases are TGTGCCAGCAGCCTACCCGGACAGGGGGCACACGAGCAGTACTTC.